A selection of T cell receptor beta chains follows, all from one sample in a study of T cells after yellow fever vaccination. One entry per CDR3 protein results from TCRdb running MiXCR on the 5' RACE reads. The profile shows around 550,000 distinct CDR3 sequences, 15% to 20% of them singletons. This specimen was PBMCs, taken 15 days after the yellow fever booster vaccination. The source is a man aged 25-40 years who received the YFV17D yellow fever vaccine. Each CDR3 is given with its conserved first and last residue. A D gene is named only where the DNA matches it firmly. Where a row states a size, it is once, few, many or the class of an expanded clone; other rows omit it.

J gene,clone size,V gene,D gene,CDR3 protein,CDR3 DNA
TRBJ2-3,-,TRBV10-3,-,CAISEAGDTQYF,TGTGCCATCAGTGAGGCTGGAGATACGCAGTATTTT
TRBJ2-3,few,TRBV10-1,TRBD1,CASREGQGGDTQYF,TGCGCCAGCAGGGAAGGACAGGGAGGAGATACGCAGTATTTT
TRBJ2-1,-,TRBV20-1,-,CSAAGGVSSYNEQFF,TGCAGTGCTGCGGGCGGGGTTAGCTCCTACAATGAGCAGTTCTTC
TRBJ1-6,few,TRBV12-3/TRBV12-4,-,CASSFRGPNSPLHF,TGTGCCAGCAGTTTCAGGGGTCCCAATTCACCCCTCCACTTT
TRBJ2-5,few,TRBV5-1,-,CASSVAGTPQETQYF,TGCGCCAGCAGCGTCGCCGGGACACCACAAGAGACCCAGTACTTC
TRBJ2-3,-,TRBV7-8,-,CASSSRGGLDTQYF,TGTGCCAGCAGCAGTCGTGGGGGCCTCGATACGCAGTATTTT
TRBJ2-7,few,TRBV3-1,TRBD1,CASSPQGAEQYF,TGTGCCAGCAGCCCGCAGGGGGCCGAGCAGTACTTC
TRBJ2-7,few,TRBV4-2,-,CASSQDRVGAGGTYEQYF,TGTGCCAGCAGCCAAGATAGGGTAGGCGCGGGTGGGACCTACGAGCAGTACTTC
TRBJ2-2,-,TRBV5-1,-,CASSLWGPEDGELFF,TGCGCCAGCAGCTTATGGGGGCCAGAGGACGGGGAGCTGTTTTTT
TRBJ1-6,-,TRBV7-8,-,CASSTSPSPLHF,TGTGCCAGCAGCACGTCCCCCTCACCCCTCCACTTT
TRBJ2-1,few,TRBV19,-,CASSSMVGNNEQFF,TGTGCCAGTTCCTCGATGGTAGGGAACAATGAGCAGTTCTTC
TRBJ2-7,few,TRBV3-1,-,CASSQRSKLAYEQYF,TGTGCCAGCAGCCAAAGGTCTAAACTTGCCTACGAGCAGTACTTC
TRBJ1-2,-,TRBV12-3/TRBV12-4,-,CASSLTRASGYTF,TGTGCCAGCAGTTTAACCAGGGCGAGTGGCTACACCTTC
TRBJ1-3,-,TRBV20-1,-,CSANLNSGNTIYF,TGCAGTGCTAACCTAAACTCTGGAAACACCATATATTTT
TRBJ2-1,-,TRBV19,-,CASSIGRPVYNEQFF,TGTGCCAGTAGTATAGGGCGACCGGTCTACAATGAGCAGTTCTTC
TRBJ1-1,-,TRBV9,-,CASRGTDEAFF,TGTGCCAGCAGGGGGACGGATGAAGCTTTCTTT
TRBJ2-5,-,TRBV9,-,CASSAPDLQETQYF,TGTGCCAGCAGCGCCCCGGACCTACAAGAGACCCAGTACTTC